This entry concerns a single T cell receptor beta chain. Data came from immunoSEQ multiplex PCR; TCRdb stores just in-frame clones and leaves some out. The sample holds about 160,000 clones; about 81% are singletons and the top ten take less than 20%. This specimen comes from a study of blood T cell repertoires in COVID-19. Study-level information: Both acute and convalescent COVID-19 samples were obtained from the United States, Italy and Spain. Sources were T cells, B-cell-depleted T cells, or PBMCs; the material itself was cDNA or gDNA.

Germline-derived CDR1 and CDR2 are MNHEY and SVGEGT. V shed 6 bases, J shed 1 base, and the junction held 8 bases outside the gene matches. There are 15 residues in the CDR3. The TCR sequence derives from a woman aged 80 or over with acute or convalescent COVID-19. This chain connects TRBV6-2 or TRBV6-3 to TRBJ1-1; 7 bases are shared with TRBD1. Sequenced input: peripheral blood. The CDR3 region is CASSSTGDWNTEAFF. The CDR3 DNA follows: TGTGCCAGCAGCTCTACAGGGGACTGGAACACTGAAGCTTTCTTT.